The next 15 T cell receptor beta chains were all read from a single sample in a study of blood T cell repertoires in COVID-19. The table came from immunoSEQ multiplex PCR; TCRdb's copy has only in-frame clones and leaves some out. The profile covers about 170,000 clones, with roughly 84% appearing a single time and approximately 14% taken by the ten largest. Sequenced material: peripheral blood. These receptors were collected from a woman in her seventies with COVID-19, enrolled during active disease.

This chain uses TRBV18 with TRBJ1-1; D remains unclear. Germline assignment: CDR1 KGHSH and CDR2 LQKENI. With 0 bases removed from V and 4 bases from J, the gap between germline ends came to 15 bases. The CDR3 is made up of 16 amino acids. DNA of the CDR3: TGTGCCAGCTCACCACCAGGCAGGAATATAGGCACTGAAGCTTTCTTT. Protein sequence: CASSPPGRNIGTEAFF.

The CDR3 is CASKSQRGGYTF. The CDR3 bases are TGTGCCAGCAAATCCCAGAGGGGGGGCTACACCTTC. This chain connects TRBV12-3 or TRBV12-4 to TRBJ1-2; tentatively, D is TRBD1 (6 bases). CDR3 length: 12 residues. V was shortened by 7 bases and J by 8 bases, with 14 bases between the two germline ends.

This clone was counted only a few times. The rearrangement joins TRBV7-2 to TRBJ1-2; no clear D gene. Per the germline V gene, CDR1 is SGHTA and CDR2 is FQGNSA. V lost 1 base and J lost 5, with 8 bases in between. The CDR3 extends over 13 amino acids. The CDR3 sequence is CASSLGPWYGYTF. The CDR3 DNA reads TGTGCCAGCAGCTTAGGGCCTTGGTATGGCTACACCTTC.

The V gene is TRBV13, the J gene TRBJ1-2; tentative D call: TRBD1 (5 bases). This CDR3 has 13 residues. Between the trimmed V and J ends, which lost 2 bases and 8 bases, there was a span of 12 bases. Germline CDR1 is PRHDT and CDR2 is FYEKMQ (reference sequence). CDR3 protein: CASSLFSQGGYTF. CDR3 sequence (DNA): TGTGCCAGCAGCTTATTCTCGCAGGGAGGCTACACCTTC.

This chain connects TRBV10-3 to TRBJ2-2, with D possibly being TRBD1 (5 bases). The V gene lost 3 bases and the J gene lost 6 bases, with 11 bases spanning the gap. Per germline, CDR1 ENHRY and CDR2 SYGVKD. The CDR3 spans 14 residues. CDR3 sequence: CAISDRVFSGELFF. The DNA of the CDR3 is TGTGCCATCAGTGACAGGGTCTTTTCCGGGGAGCTGTTTTTT.

The V call is TRBV7-6, the J call TRBJ2-7, with D unresolved. Trimming pared 3 bases from V and 7 bases from J, leaving 13 bases between. CDR3 length: 13 residues. Per germline, CDR1 SGHVS and CDR2 FNYEAQ. CDR3 coding DNA: TGTGCCAGCAGCTTCGCTACCCTTGATGAGCAGTACTTC. It yields the protein CASSFATLDEQYF. The full variable domain, in which reference TRBV7-6 and TRBJ2-7 provide the parts outside the CDR3, is GAGVSQSPRYKVTKRGQDVALRCDPISGHVSLYWYRQALGQGPEFLTYFNYEAQQDKSGLPNDRFSAERPEGSISTLTIQRTEQRDSAMYRCASSFATLDEQYFGPGTRLTVT.

The chain carries TRBV7-2 and TRBJ2-2, with D tentatively TRBD1 (6 bases). The germline V gene encodes CDR1 SGHTA and CDR2 FQGNSA. The CDR3 spans 17 residues. Trimming pared 5 bases from V and 4 bases from J, leaving 20 bases between. The CDR3 DNA follows: TGTGCCAGCAGCCCCCATCCTAAGGGGGTCGGCACCGGGGAGCTGTTTTTT. This sequence encodes CASSPHPKGVGTGELFF.

J is TRBJ2-5 and V is TRBV24-1; 9 nucleotides line up with TRBD1. The V gene end was trimmed by 5 bases and the J gene end by 4 bases; junction bases not matched to a gene: 10. The length of the CDR3 is 16 residues. The germline CDR1 and CDR2 sequences are KGHDR and SFDVKD. CDR3 coding DNA: TGTGCCACCAGTGCTCCGGGACAGGGTAAGAGAGAGACCCAGTACTTC. It encodes CATSAPGQGKRETQYF.

The chain employs TRBV28 and TRBJ2-1; 9 nucleotides agree with TRBD1. Germline V gene lookup returns CDR1 MDHEN and CDR2 SYDVKM. This CDR3 has 15 amino acids. Germline trimming cut 6 bases from V and 3 bases from J; bases unmatched to any gene: 6. The CDR3 sequence: CASSLRDRVYNEQFF. In DNA, the CDR3 is TGTGCCAGCAGCCTCCGGGACAGGGTCTACAATGAGCAGTTCTTC.

The chain links TRBV3-1 (or the pseudogene TRBV3-2) to TRBJ2-2; TRBD2 aligns across 12 bases. The CDR3 loop spans 16 amino acids. V lost 4 bases and J lost 7; bases outside the gene matches: 7. Germline V CDR1 and CDR2: LGHDT, YNNKEL (reference sequence). This chain's CDR3 is CASSPRLAGALGELFF. The DNA of the CDR3 is TGTGCCAGCAGCCCGCGACTAGCGGGAGCTCTCGGGGAGCTGTTTTTT.

The chain uses TRBV2 and TRBJ1-2; 8 bases agree with TRBD1. The CDR3 length is 13 residues. Germline loops: CDR1 SNHLY, CDR2 FYNNEI. After removal of 4 bases from V and 2 bases from J, the junction contained 0 bases not matched to a gene. The CDR3 DNA is TGTGCCAGCAGTGGACAGGGGAACTATGGCTACACCTTC. Translation gives CASSGQGNYGYTF.

The gene calls are TRBV5-1 and TRBJ1-6; D perhaps matches TRBD1 (6 bases). The CDR3 has 15 residues. The V end lost 4 bases, the J end lost 7 bases, and 15 bases lay between the germline ends. Per germline, CDR1 SGHRS and CDR2 YFSETQ. The CDR3 nucleotides read TGCGCCAGCAGCAGTCAGGGGAAAGGAAATTCACCCCTCCACTTT. Protein sequence: CASSSQGKGNSPLHF.

The chain joins TRBV7-9 to TRBJ2-1, with D maybe TRBD1 (6 bases). From germline, CDR1 is SEHNR and CDR2 FQNEAQ (reference sequence). V lost 1 base and J 10 bases, leaving 14 bases between the germline ends. This CDR3 comprises 14 residues. The CDR3 is CASSLEQGIGEQFF. CDR3 in DNA: TGTGCCAGCAGCTTAGAACAGGGCATTGGGGAGCAGTTCTTC.

CDR3 sequence: CASGLRVNTEAFF. Written as DNA, the CDR3 is TGCGCCAGCGGACTTCGGGTGAACACTGAAGCTTTCTTT. The V gene is TRBV5-1, the J gene TRBJ1-1; D not resolved. Germline values: CDR1 SGHRS, CDR2 YFSETQ. V was cut by 7 bases and J by 0 bases, with 10 bases left in between. This CDR3 comprises 13 residues.

The table lists this clone with a few counts. V usage is TRBV6-5 and J usage is TRBJ2-6; D remains ambiguous. This CDR3 region has 14 residues. CDR1 MNHEY and CDR2 SVGAGI come from the germline V gene. V lost 7 bases to trimming and J lost 3 bases, with 10 bases between them. For the CDR3, the DNA is TGTGCCAGCATATACTCCGGTGGGGCCAACGTCCTGACTTTC. Translated: CASIYSGGANVLTF.